These T cell receptor beta chains were read from a single sample in a study of blood T cells in healthy people across ages. TCRdb analysed the 5' RACE reads with MiXCR anew, one entry per CDR3 protein. The table records approximately 1.5 million distinct CDR3 sequences, under 55% of them present only once. The sample consisted of blood. Receptors were obtained from a woman between 18 and 29 years old in good health. CDR3s include the opening cysteine and the closing phenylalanine or tryptophan. The D gene is left open where the match is weak. A clone size is listed for some rows: how often the clone was seen (once, few, many), or a class if it is expanded.

clone_size,j_call,v_call,d_call,cdr3_aa,cdr3_nt
NA,TRBJ2-5,TRBV27,TRBD2,CASSQLAGLMNNEQYF,TGTGCCAGCAGTCAGCTAGCGGGACTCATGAACAATGAGCAGTACTTC
few,TRBJ1-2,TRBV20-1,NA,CSARVIEGGYGYTF,TGCAGTGCTAGAGTGATCGAGGGAGGATATGGCTACACCTTC
NA,TRBJ2-7,TRBV19,NA,CASSGRGMESYEQYF,TGTGCCAGTAGTGGACGCGGGATGGAGAGCTACGAGCAGTACTTC
NA,TRBJ1-1,TRBV7-9,NA,CASSLATGWNTEAFF,TGTGCCAGCAGCTTAGCGACAGGTTGGAACACTGAAGCTTTCTTT
NA,TRBJ2-7,TRBV7-9,NA,CASSLSEWEQYF,TGTGCCAGCAGCCTCTCAGAATGGGAGCAGTACTTC
NA,TRBJ2-1,TRBV20-1,NA,CSTSRKETQFF,TGCAGTACTAGTAGAAAAGAGACCCAGTTCTTC
NA,TRBJ2-7,TRBV20-1,TRBD2,CSASRLAGVNEQYF,TGCAGTGCTAGTCGCCTAGCGGGAGTAAATGAGCAGTACTTC
NA,TRBJ1-2,TRBV10-3,NA,CAISSFTGNNYGYTF,TGTGCCATCAGCTCCTTCACAGGGAATAACTATGGCTACACCTTC
NA,TRBJ2-1,TRBV2,NA,CASKANNEQFF,TGTGCCAGCAAGGCCAACAATGAGCAGTTCTTC
NA,TRBJ1-1,TRBV20-1,NA,CSGMDRMNTEAFF,TGCAGTGGAATGGACAGAATGAACACTGAAGCTTTCTTT
NA,TRBJ1-3,TRBV6-6,TRBD1,CASSSKGQGISGNTIYF,TGTGCCAGCAGCTCCAAGGGACAGGGTATCTCTGGAAACACCATATATTTT
many,TRBJ2-1,TRBV5-1,NA,CASSLNTGTYNEQFF,TGCGCCAGCAGCTTGAATACGGGAACCTACAATGAGCAGTTCTTC
NA,TRBJ2-5,TRBV7-9,NA,CASSRGGKETQYF,TGTGCCAGCAGCCGGGGCGGTAAGGAGACCCAGTACTTC
NA,TRBJ2-1,TRBV27,NA,CASSADYYNEQFF,TGTGCCAGCAGTGCCGACTACTACAATGAGCAGTTCTTC
once,TRBJ2-3,TRBV27,NA,CASSLAGFGADTQYF,TGTGCCAGCAGTTTAGCCGGTTTTGGCGCAGATACGCAGTATTTT
NA,TRBJ2-1,TRBV9,NA,CASSEDPSYNEQFF,TGTGCCAGCAGCGAGGACCCGTCCTACAATGAGCAGTTCTTC
few,TRBJ2-7,TRBV7-2,TRBD1,CASSWGTVYEQYF,TGTGCCAGCAGCTGGGGGACAGTCTACGAGCAGTACTTC
NA,TRBJ2-7,TRBV28,TRBD2,CASSLLASGRTGYEQYF,TGTGCCAGCAGTTTATTGGCTAGCGGGAGGACCGGCTACGAGCAGTACTTC
NA,TRBJ2-1,TRBV20-1,NA,CSASEVVRTEQFF,TGCAGTGCTAGCGAAGTTGTGCGCACTGAGCAGTTCTTC
few,TRBJ1-6,TRBV9,NA,CASSGPPLHF,TGTGCCAGCAGCGGGCCACCCCTCCACTTT
NA,TRBJ2-3,TRBV7-2,NA,CASSEKPPLWQYF,TGTGCCAGCAGCGAGAAACCGCCCCTGTGGCAGTATTTT
NA,TRBJ2-3,TRBV9,TRBD1,CASSAPGQVTDTQYF,TGTGCCAGCAGCGCGCCGGGACAGGTGACAGATACGCAGTATTTT
NA,TRBJ2-1,TRBV6-2/TRBV6-3,NA,CASSRRTGLNEQFF,TGTGCCAGCAGTCGCAGAACTGGACTGAATGAGCAGTTCTTC
NA,TRBJ2-1,TRBV2,TRBD2,CASRRTSGPGEQFF,TGTGCCAGCAGGCGGACTAGCGGACCGGGAGAACAGTTCTTC
few,TRBJ2-3,TRBV5-1,NA,CASSLDRGGGTTDTQYF,TGCGCCAGCAGCTTGGACAGGGGAGGGGGAACGACAGATACGCAGTATTTT
NA,TRBJ2-1,TRBV27,NA,CASSLFGTQGYNEQFF,TGTGCCAGCAGTTTATTCGGGACACAGGGCTACAATGAGCAGTTCTTC
NA,TRBJ2-3,TRBV9,NA,CASGLGRSATDTQYF,TGTGCCAGCGGTTTAGGCCGGTCAGCCACAGATACGCAGTATTTT
NA,TRBJ2-7,TRBV7-2,NA,CASSSYPILVANYEQYF,TGTGCCAGCAGCTCATATCCCATACTAGTGGCGAACTACGAGCAGTACTTC
NA,TRBJ2-7,TRBV4-3,TRBD2,CASSQDSSGSYEQYF,TGCGCCAGCAGCCAAGATAGTAGCGGGAGTTACGAGCAGTACTTC